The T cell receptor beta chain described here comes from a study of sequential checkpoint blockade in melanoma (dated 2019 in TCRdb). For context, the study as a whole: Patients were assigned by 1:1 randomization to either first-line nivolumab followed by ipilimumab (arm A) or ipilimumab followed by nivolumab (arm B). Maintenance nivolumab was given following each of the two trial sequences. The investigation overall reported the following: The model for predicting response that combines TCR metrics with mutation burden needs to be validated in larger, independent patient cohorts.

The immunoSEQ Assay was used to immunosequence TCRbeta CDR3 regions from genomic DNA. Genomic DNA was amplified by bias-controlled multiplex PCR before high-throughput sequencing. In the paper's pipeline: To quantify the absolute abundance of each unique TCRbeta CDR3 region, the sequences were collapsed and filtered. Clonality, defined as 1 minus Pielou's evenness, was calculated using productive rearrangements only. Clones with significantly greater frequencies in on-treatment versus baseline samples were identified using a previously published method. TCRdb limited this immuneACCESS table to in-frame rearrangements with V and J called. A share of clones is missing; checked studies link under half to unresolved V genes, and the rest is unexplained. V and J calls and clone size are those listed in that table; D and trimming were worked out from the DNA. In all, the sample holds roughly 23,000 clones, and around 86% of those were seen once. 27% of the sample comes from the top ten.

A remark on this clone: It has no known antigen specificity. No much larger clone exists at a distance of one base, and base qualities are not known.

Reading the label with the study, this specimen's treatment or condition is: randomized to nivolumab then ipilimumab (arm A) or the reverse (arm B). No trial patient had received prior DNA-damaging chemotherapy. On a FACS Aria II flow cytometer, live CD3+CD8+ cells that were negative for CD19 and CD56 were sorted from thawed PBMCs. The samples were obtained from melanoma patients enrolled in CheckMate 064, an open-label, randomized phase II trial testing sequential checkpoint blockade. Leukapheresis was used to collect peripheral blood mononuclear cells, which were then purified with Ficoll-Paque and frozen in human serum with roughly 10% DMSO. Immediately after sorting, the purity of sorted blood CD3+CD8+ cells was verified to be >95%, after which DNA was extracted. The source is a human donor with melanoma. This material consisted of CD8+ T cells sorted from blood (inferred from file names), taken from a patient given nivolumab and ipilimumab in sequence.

DNA sequence: TGTGCCAGCAGCTCACGGACAGGGGAAGGGCCCCAGCATTTT. Its translation reads: CASSSRTGEGPQHF. Rearrangement joined TRBV9 to TRBJ1-5, with 9 bases aligning to TRBD1. The germline V gene sets CDR1 to SGDLS and CDR2 to YYNGEE. V is trimmed back by 4 bases and J by 9 bases, and the junction contains 8 bases that no gene match accounts for. The CDR3 spans 14 residues, from the cysteine through the phenylalanine. Of the read, only the CDR3 DNA is kept; its 42 bases are in frame from base 1.